This TCR beta chain was retrieved from a study of human T cells and chemical hapten exposure. Study context: TCR yields differed between samples (mainly from small differences in pooled library volume). The study, taken as a whole, reports: TCRs at high frequency, those above 1 in 1000, did not change with DPC sensitization.

In the case of this clonotype: Its antigen is not identified.

Individual cDNA molecules had unique molecular identifiers attached to them by the library. Original processing notes: Sequenced samples showed a median of around 100,000 TCRs each, with counts running from about 20,000 to 690,000. TCRdb reprocessed the reads with MiXCR, giving one entry per CDR3 protein. It is TCRdb's table, rather than the study itself, that gives the V and J calls and clone size. Of more than 3,000 distinct CDR3 sequences listed, roughly 50% were seen once; the top ten hold around 9.9%. The V gene lost 4 bases and the J gene lost 6 bases, with 10 bases spanning the gap. This CDR3 region has 12 residues. Unfractionated whole blood served as the source for total RNA extraction.

Specimen: whole blood. The TCR was taken from a human donor who had alopecia or was a healthy volunteer (not recorded which). Some clones in this sample may be carry-over from other donors' samples. This table probably holds off-target reads from a library built for another chain. V and J are TRBV12-3 or TRBV12-4 and TRBJ2-7; TRBD1 is a possible D gene (5 bases). The CDR3 is CASSSGSGEQYF. For the CDR3, the DNA is TGTGCCAGCAGTTCAGGGTCGGGCGAGCAGTACTTC.